Following are 8 T cell receptor beta chains from one sample sequenced in a study of molecular identifiers for immune sequencing clone quantification. MiXCR, applied by TCRdb to the PCR reads, yields one record per CDR3 protein. The data show about 640,000 distinct CDR3 sequences, roughly 21% seen once. Input material: naive CD8+ T cells from blood, with Jurkat cell RNA spiked in. Described subset: FACS-sorted CD8+CD4-CCR7+CD45RA+ naive T cells. The receptor set was obtained from a human donor in good health. Some libraries in this study had Jurkat cell RNA spiked in.

This clonotype was counted at least ten times. This sequence joins TRBV3-1 and TRBJ2-3, with 9 bases that match TRBD2. The germline gives CDR1 LGHDT, CDR2 YNNKEL (reference sequence). The CDR3 extends over 12 amino acids. The J segment lost 10 bases and the V segment lost 4 bases, leaving 3 bases of the junction unmatched. The DNA for the CDR3 is TGTGCCAGCAGCCCAAAGCGGGGGGCGCAGTATTTT. It is translated as CASSPKRGAQYF.

This chain joins TRBV13 and TRBJ2-3; 15 nucleotides agree with TRBD2. The length of the CDR3 is 17 residues. Germline CDR1 PRHDT, CDR2 FYEKMQ (reference sequence). Trimming removed 4 bases from V and 3 bases from J; junction bases left unmatched: 5. CDR3 amino acids: CASSSWGTSGGTDTQYF. CDR3 DNA: TGTGCCAGCAGCTCCTGGGGGACTAGCGGGGGGACAGATACGCAGTATTTT.

This clonotype was observed once. Just one base apart from a much larger clone, this may be a read error. The gene calls are TRBV6-2 or TRBV6-3 and TRBJ2-5; no clear D gene. Looked up from germline, CDR1 is MNHEY and CDR2 is SVGEGT. Trimming stripped 8 bases from V and 4 bases from J, with 17 bases between. This CDR3 spans 14 amino acids. This CDR3 is CASGRDIVSETQYF. The CDR3 DNA reads TGTGCCAGCGGCCGCGACATTGTATCAGAGACCCAGTACTTC.

At least ten counts were recorded for this clonotype. The V and J genes are TRBV11-2 and TRBJ2-5; 11 nucleotides match TRBD2. The CDR3 contains 15 residues. The germline CDR1 and CDR2 sequences are SGHAT and FQNNGV. V lost 4 bases to trimming and J lost 2 bases; unmatched junction nucleotides: 3. The CDR3 protein is CASSYGTSGQETQYF. CDR3 coding DNA: TGTGCCAGCAGCTATGGGACTAGCGGACAAGAGACCCAGTACTTC.

CDR3 sequence (DNA): TGTGCCAGCAGTCCAACAGGCTCCGTTGGCTACACCTTC. This encodes CASSPTGSVGYTF. J is TRBJ1-2 and V is TRBV6-5; possibly TRBD1 for D (5 bases). There are 13 residues in the CDR3. Germline lookup yields CDR1 MNHEY and CDR2 SVGAGI. V lost 5 bases to trimming and J lost 7 bases, with 14 bases between them.

This clonotype was seen a handful of times. J is TRBJ1-2 and V is TRBV7-9; the match to TRBD1 covers 11 bases. Germline lookup yields CDR1 SEHNR and CDR2 FQNEAQ (reference sequence). This CDR3 has 15 amino acids. Trimming removed 5 bases from V and 8 bases from J; junction bases left unmatched: 10. The CDR3: CASSPADRGLRGYTF. DNA for the CDR3: TGTGCCAGCAGCCCGGCGGACAGGGGGCTTCGAGGCTACACCTTC.

This clonotype was picked up a small number of times. This chain links TRBV19 with TRBJ1-1; possible D gene TRBD1, 5 bases. The CDR3 covers 16 residues. The V gene's germline CDR1 is LNHDA and CDR2 SQIVND (reference sequence). Trimming left V 5 bases short and J 3 bases short, with 19 bases between. The CDR3: CASSHRFGGGDTEAFF. The DNA of the CDR3 is TGTGCCAGTAGTCACCGATTTGGGGGGGGAGACACTGAAGCTTTCTTT. Complete variable domain (other parts from reference TRBV19 and TRBJ1-1): DGGITQSPKYLFRKEGQNVTLSCEQNLNHDAMYWYRQDPGQGLRLIYYSQIVNDFQKGDIAEGYSVSREKKESFPLTVTSAQKNPTAFYLCASSHRFGGGDTEAFFGQGTRLTVV.

In this sample, this clonotype turned up many times. This chain connects TRBV20-1 to TRBJ2-7; the D gene could be TRBD1 or TRBD2 (5 bases each). The V end lost 5 bases, the J end lost 4 bases, and 9 bases lay between the germline ends. This CDR3 is built from 11 residues. Germline CDR1 is DFQATT and CDR2 is SNEGSKA (reference sequence). The CDR3 DNA follows: TGCAGTGCTCCCGGGGCTTACGAGCAGTACTTC. Translating it yields CSAPGAYEQYF.